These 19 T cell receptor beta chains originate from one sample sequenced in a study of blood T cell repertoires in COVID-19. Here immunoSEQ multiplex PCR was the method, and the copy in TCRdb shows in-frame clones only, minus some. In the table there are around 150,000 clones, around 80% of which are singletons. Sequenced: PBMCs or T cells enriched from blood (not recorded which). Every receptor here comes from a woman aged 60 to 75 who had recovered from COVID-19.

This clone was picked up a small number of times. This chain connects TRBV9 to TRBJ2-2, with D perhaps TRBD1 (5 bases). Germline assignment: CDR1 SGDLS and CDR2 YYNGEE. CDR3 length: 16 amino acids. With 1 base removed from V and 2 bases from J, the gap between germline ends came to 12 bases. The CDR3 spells CASSVFLGPNTGELFF. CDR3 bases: TGTGCCAGCAGCGTATTCTTGGGGCCAAACACCGGGGAGCTGTTTTTT.

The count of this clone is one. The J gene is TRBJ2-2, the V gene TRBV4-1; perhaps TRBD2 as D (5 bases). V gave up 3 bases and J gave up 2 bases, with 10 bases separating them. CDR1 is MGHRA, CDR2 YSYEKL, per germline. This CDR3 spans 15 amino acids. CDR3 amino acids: CASSQRADNTGELFF. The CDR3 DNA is TGCGCCAGCAGCCAGAGGGCCGATAACACCGGGGAGCTGTTTTTT.

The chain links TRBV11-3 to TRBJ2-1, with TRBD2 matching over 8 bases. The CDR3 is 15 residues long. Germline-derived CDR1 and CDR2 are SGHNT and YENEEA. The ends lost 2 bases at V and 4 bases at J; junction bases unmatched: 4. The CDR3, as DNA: TGTGCCAGCAGCTTAAGCGGGGGTATATACAATGAGCAGTTCTTC. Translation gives CASSLSGGIYNEQFF. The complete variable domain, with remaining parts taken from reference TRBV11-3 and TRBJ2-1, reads EAGVVQSPRYKIIEKKQPVAFWCNPISGHNTLYWYLQNLGQGPELLIRYENEEAVDDSQLPKDRFSAERLKGVDSTLKIQPAELGDSAVYLCASSLSGGIYNEQFFGPGTRLTVL.

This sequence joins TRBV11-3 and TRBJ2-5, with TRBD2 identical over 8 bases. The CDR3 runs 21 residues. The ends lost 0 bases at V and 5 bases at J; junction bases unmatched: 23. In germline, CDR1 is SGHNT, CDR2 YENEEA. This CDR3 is CASSLDGSLRLAGLFGETQYF. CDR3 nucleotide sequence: TGTGCCAGCAGCTTAGACGGTAGTTTGCGCCTAGCGGGCCTGTTCGGGGAGACCCAGTACTTC.

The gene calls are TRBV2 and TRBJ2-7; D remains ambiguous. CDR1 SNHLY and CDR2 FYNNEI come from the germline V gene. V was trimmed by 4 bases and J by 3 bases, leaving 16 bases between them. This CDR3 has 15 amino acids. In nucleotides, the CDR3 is TGTGCCAGCAGTGTACTTGCGATCCTTGGCTACGAGCAGTACTTC. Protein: CASSVLAILGYEQYF.

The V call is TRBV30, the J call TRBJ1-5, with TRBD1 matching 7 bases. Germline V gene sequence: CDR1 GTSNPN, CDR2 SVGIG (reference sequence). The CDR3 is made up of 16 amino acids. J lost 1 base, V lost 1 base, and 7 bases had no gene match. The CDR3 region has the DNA TGTGCCTGGAGTGCGAACAGGGGTGGAAGCAATCAGCCCCAGCATTTT. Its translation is CAWSANRGGSNQPQHF.

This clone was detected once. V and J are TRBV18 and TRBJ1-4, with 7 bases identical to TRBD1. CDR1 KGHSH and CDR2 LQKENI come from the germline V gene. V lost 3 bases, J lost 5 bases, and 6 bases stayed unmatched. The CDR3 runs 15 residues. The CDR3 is CASSPDRTTNEKLFF. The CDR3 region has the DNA TGTGCCAGCTCACCGGACAGGACTACAAATGAAAAACTGTTTTTT. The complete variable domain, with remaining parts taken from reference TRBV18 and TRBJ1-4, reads NAGVMQNPRHLVRRRGQEARLRCSPMKGHSHVYWYRQLPEEGLKFMVYLQKENIIDESGMPKERFSAEFPKEGPSILRIQQVVRGDSAAYFCASSPDRTTNEKLFFGSGTQLSVL.

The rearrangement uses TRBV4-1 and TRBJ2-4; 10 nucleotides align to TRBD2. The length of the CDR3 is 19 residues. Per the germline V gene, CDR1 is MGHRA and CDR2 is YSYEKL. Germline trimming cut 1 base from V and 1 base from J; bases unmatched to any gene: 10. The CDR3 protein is CASSQVVAGGSTAKNIQYF. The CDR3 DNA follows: TGCGCCAGCAGCCAAGTAGTAGCGGGAGGATCTACCGCCAAAAACATTCAGTACTTC.

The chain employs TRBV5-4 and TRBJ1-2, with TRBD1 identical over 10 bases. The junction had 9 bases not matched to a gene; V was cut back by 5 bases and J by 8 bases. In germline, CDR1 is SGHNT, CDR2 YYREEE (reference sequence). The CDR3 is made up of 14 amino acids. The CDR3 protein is CASSQGQGELGYTF. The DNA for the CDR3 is TGTGCCAGCAGTCAAGGACAGGGGGAGTTGGGCTACACCTTC.

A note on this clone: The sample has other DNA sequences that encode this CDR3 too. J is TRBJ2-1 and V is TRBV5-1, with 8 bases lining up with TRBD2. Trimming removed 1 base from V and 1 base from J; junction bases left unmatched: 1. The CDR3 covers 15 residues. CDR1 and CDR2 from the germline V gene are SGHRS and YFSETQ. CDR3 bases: TGCGCCAGCAGCTTGTCGGGGGGGTCCTACAATGAGCAGTTCTTC. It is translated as CASSLSGGSYNEQFF.

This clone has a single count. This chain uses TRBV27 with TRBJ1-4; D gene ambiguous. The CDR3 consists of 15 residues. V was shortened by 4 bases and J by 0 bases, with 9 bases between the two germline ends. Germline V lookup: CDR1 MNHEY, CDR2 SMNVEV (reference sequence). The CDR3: CASSSISATNEKLFF. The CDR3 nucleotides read TGTGCCAGCAGTTCCATCAGTGCAACTAATGAAAAACTGTTTTTT.

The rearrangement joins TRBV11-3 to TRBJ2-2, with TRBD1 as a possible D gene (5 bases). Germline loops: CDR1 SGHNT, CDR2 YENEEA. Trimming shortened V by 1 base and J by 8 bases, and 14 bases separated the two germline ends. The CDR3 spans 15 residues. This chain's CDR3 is CASSLGGSFPGELFF. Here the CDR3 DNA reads TGTGCCAGCAGCTTAGGGGGCAGTTTCCCGGGGGAGCTGTTTTTT.

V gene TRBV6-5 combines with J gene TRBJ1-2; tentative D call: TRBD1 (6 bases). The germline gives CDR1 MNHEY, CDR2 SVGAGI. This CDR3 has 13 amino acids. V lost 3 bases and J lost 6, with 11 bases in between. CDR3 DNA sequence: TGTGCCAGCAGTTATAGGGGGAGCCATGGCTACACCTTC. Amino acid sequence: CASSYRGSHGYTF.

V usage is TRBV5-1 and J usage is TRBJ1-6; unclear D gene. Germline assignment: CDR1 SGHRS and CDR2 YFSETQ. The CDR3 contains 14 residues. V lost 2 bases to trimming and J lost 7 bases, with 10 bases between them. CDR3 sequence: CASSLGDANSPLHF. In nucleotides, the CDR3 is TGCGCCAGCAGCTTAGGAGACGCGAATTCACCCCTCCACTTT.

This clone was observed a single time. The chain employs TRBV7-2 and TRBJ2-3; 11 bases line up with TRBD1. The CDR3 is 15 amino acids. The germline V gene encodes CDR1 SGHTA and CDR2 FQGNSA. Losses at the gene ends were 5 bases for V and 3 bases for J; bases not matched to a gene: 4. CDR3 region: CASSKGQGGTDTQYF. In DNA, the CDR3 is TGTGCCAGCAGCAAGGGACAGGGGGGGACAGATACGCAGTATTTT.

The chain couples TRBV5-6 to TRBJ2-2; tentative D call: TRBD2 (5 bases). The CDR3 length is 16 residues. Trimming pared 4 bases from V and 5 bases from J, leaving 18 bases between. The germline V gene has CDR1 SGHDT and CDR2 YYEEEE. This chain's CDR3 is CASSLPGEFRTGELFF. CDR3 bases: TGTGCCAGCAGCCTCCCCGGGGAATTCAGGACCGGGGAGCTGTTTTTT. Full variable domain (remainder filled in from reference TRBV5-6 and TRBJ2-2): DAGVTQSPTHLIKTRGQQVTLRCSPKSGHDTVSWYQQALGQGPQFIFQYYEEEERQRGNFPDRFSGHQFPNYSSELNVNALLLGDSALYLCASSLPGEFRTGELFFGEGSRLTVL.

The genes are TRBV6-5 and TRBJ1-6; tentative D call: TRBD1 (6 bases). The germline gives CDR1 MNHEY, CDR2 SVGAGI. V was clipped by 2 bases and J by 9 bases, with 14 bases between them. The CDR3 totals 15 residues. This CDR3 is CASSYGDMVTSPLHF. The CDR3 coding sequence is TGTGCCAGCAGTTACGGGGACATGGTAACTTCACCCCTCCACTTT.

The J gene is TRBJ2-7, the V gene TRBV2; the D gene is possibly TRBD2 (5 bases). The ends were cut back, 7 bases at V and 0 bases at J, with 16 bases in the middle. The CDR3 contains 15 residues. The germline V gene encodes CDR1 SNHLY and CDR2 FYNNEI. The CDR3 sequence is CASKSDSINSYEQYF. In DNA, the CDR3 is TGTGCCAGCAAGTCGGACTCTATCAACTCCTACGAGCAGTACTTC.

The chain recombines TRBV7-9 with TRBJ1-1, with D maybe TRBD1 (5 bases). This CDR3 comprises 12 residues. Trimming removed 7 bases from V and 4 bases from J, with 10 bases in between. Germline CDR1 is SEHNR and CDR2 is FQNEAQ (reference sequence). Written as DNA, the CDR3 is TGTGCCAGCAACTGGGGGGGCACTGAAGCTTTCTTT. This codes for CASNWGGTEAFF.